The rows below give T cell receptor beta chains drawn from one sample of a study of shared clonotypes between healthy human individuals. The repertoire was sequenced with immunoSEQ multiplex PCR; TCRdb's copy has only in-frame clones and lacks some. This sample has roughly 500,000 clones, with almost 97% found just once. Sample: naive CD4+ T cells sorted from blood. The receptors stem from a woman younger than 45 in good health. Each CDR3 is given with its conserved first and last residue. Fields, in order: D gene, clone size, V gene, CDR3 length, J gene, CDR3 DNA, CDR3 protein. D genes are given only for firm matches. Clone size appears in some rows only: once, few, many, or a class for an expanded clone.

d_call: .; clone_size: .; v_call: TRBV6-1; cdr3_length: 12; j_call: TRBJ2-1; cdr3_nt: TGTGCCAGCAGTGAAGGGTTCAGGGAGCAGTTCTTC; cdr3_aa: CASSEGFREQFF
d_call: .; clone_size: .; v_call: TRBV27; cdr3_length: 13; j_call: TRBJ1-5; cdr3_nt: TGTGCCAGCAGCCTACAGGGCGATCAGCCCCAGCATTTT; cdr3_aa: CASSLQGDQPQHF
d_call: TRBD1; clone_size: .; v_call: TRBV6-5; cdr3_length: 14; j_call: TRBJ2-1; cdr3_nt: TGTGCCACTGCCCGGGACAGGGTCTACAATGAGCAGTTCTTC; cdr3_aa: CATARDRVYNEQFF
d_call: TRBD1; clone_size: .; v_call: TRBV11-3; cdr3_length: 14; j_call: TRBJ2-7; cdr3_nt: TGTGCCAGCAGCTCCGGGACAGAGACCTACGAGCAGTACTTC; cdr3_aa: CASSSGTETYEQYF
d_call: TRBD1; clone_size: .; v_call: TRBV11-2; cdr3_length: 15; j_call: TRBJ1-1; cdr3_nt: TGTGCCAGCAGCCAAGACAGGGGGCGTAAGAATGAAGCTTTCTTT; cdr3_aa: CASSQDRGRKNEAFF
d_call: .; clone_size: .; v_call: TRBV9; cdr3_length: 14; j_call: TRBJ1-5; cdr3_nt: TGTGCCAGCAGTCTGTGGGGGAGCAATCAGCCCCAGCATTTT; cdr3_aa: CASSLWGSNQPQHF
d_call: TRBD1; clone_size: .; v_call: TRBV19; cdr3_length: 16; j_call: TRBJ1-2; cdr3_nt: TGTGCCAGTAGCCCGGACAGGGGGACAACTGTCTATGGCTACACCTTC; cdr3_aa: CASSPDRGTTVYGYTF
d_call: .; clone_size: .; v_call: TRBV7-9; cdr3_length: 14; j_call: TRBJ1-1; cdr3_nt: TGTGCCAGCAGCGTCCGTCAGGGGTACACTGAAGCTTTCTTT; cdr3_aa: CASSVRQGYTEAFF
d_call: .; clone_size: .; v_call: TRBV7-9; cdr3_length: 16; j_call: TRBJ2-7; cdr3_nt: TGTGCCAGCAGCTTAGTTGGGACGAGAAGCTCCTACGAGCAGTACTTC; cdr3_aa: CASSLVGTRSSYEQYF
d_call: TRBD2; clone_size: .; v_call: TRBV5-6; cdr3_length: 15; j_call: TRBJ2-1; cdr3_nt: TGTGCCAGCAGCTTGGAACTAGCGGGATACAATGAGCAGTTCTTC; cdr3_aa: CASSLELAGYNEQFF
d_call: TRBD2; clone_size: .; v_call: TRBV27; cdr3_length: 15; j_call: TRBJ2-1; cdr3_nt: TGTGCCAGCAGTTTAACCCAGACTAGCGGGAGGGAGCAGTTCTTC; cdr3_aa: CASSLTQTSGREQFF
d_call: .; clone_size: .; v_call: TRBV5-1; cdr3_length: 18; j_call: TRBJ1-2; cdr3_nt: TGCGCCAGCAGCCCCACTAAGTTCGACGGGGACCTTAACTATGGCTACACCTTC; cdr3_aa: CASSPTKFDGDLNYGYTF
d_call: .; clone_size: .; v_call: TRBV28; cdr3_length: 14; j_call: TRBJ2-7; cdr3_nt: TGTGCCAGCAAGAAGTGGACAGACCTCTACGAGCAGTACTTC; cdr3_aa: CASKKWTDLYEQYF
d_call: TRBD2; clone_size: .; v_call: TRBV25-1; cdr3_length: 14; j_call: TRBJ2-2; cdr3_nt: TGTGCCAGCAATAGCGGGAGGAACACCGGGGAGCTGTTTTTT; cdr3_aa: CASNSGRNTGELFF
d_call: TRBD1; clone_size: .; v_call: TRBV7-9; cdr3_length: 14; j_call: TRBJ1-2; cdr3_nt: TGTGCCAGCAGCTTAATTGAGACAGGGGGAAGCTACACCTTC; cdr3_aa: CASSLIETGGSYTF
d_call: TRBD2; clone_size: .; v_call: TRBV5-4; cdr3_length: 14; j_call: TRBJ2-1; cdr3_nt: TGTGCCAGCAGCTTGCTTGCGGGAGTAAGTGAGCAGTTCTTC; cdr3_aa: CASSLLAGVSEQFF
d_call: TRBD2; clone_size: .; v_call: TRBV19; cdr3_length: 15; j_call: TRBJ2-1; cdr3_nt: TGTGCCAGTAGTATGACTAGCGGGAGCGTGAATGAGCAGTTCTTC; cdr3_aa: CASSMTSGSVNEQFF
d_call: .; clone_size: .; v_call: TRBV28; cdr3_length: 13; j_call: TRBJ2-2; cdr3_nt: TGTGCCAGCAGGGGGGTCGGCGCCGGGGAGCTGTTTTTT; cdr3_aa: CASRGVGAGELFF
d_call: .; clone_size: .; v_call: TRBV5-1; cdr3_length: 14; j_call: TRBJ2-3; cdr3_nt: TGCGCCAGCAAGGACTTCAAAAGCACAGATACGCAGTATTTT; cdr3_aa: CASKDFKSTDTQYF
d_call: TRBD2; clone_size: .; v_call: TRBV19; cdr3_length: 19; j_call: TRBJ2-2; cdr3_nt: TGTGCCAGTAGTCGGGGCGGGACTAGCGGGAGTGGGGACACCGGGGAGCTGTTTTTT; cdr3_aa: CASSRGGTSGSGDTGELFF
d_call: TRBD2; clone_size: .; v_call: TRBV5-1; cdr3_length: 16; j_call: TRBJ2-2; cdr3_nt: TGCGCCAGCACCAGAGGAACTAGCGGATTGCCGTCGGAGCTGTTTTTT; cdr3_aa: CASTRGTSGLPSELFF
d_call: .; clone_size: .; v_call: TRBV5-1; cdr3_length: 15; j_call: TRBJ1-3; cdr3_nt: TGCGCCAGCATGGAGGGAATTAGGACTGGAAACACCATATATTTT; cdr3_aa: CASMEGIRTGNTIYF
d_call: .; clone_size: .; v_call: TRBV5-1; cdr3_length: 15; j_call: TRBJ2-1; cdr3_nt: TGCGCCAGCAGCTTGGCTGGGAGCTCCTACAATGAGCAGTTCTTC; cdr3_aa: CASSLAGSSYNEQFF
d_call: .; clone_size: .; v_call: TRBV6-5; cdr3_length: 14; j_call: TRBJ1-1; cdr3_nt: TGTGCCAGCAATCCCGGGGAGGGGCACACTGAAGCTTTCTTT; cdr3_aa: CASNPGEGHTEAFF
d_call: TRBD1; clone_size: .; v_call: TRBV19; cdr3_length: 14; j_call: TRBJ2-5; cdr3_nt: TGTGCCAGTAGTATTGGGACAGGGGAAGAGACCCAGTACTTC; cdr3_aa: CASSIGTGEETQYF
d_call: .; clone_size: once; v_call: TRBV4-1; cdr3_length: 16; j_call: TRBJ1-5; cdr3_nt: TGCGCCAGCAGCCTCGTCCGGGGGGATAGCAATCAGCCCCAGCATTTT; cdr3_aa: CASSLVRGDSNQPQHF
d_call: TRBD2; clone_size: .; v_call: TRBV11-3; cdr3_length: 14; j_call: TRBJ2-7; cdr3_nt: TGTGCCAGCAGCGTAGGACTAGCGGTCTACGAGCAGTACTTC; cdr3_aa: CASSVGLAVYEQYF